Shown below are 24 T cell receptor beta chains from a single sample sequenced in a study of cytomegalovirus exposure and HLA in healthy donors. PCR was performed using 60 Vbeta and 13 Jbeta primers. This table comes from immunoSEQ multiplex PCR, and its TCRdb copy is limited to in-frame clones, with some not included. The sample consists of around 150,000 clones, 79% of them appearing once. Source material: PBMCs. The receptors shown here come from a human donor in good health.

The rearrangement uses TRBV6-5 and TRBJ2-7, with 8 bases aligning to TRBD2. Looked up from germline, CDR1 is MNHEY and CDR2 is SVGAGI. The trim removed 5 bases at V and 3 bases at J, leaving 9 bases unmatched. The CDR3 is 15 amino acids. The CDR3 DNA follows: TGTGCCAGCAGTCGATCCGGGACTAGTGTCTACGAGCAGTACTTC. The encoded protein is CASSRSGTSVYEQYF.

The gene calls are TRBV11-2 and TRBJ2-1, with TRBD1 matching 7 bases. Germline loops: CDR1 SGHAT, CDR2 FQNNGV. The CDR3 is made up of 16 amino acids. V was pared by 5 bases and J by 0 bases, with 7 bases of the junction left unmatched. The CDR3 coding sequence is TGTGCCAGCAGCCATCGACAGGGTAACTCCTACAATGAGCAGTTCTTC. Protein sequence: CASSHRQGNSYNEQFF.

The chain joins TRBV19 to TRBJ1-1; possible D gene TRBD1, 6 bases. V dropped 5 bases and J dropped 2 bases, with 9 bases sitting between them. The CDR3 has 13 amino acids. Germline lookup yields CDR1 LNHDA and CDR2 SQIVND (reference sequence). The CDR3 spells CASSRDTNTEAFF. The CDR3 DNA is TGTGCCAGTAGTCGGGACACCAACACTGAAGCTTTCTTT.

This clone was counted only a few times. The chain recombines TRBV29-1 with TRBJ1-1; 8 bases map to TRBD1. The J segment lost 0 bases and the V segment lost 6 bases, leaving 6 bases of the junction unmatched. CDR1 is SQVTM, CDR2 ANQGSEA, per germline. The CDR3 totals 14 residues. For the CDR3, the DNA is TGCAGCGTGTTACCGGGACAGGTGAACACTGAAGCTTTCTTT. Protein sequence: CSVLPGQVNTEAFF.

The rearrangement uses TRBV5-1 and TRBJ1-1; D is ambiguous. Trimming took off 0 bases at V and 0 bases at J, with 9 bases between the two ends. Germline CDR1 reads SGHRS; CDR2 reads YFSETQ. This CDR3 is 15 amino acids long. The CDR3 nucleotides are TGCGCCAGCAGCTTGGTAGGAGAGATGAACACTGAAGCTTTCTTT. Translating it yields CASSLVGEMNTEAFF.

The rearrangement links TRBV7-8 to TRBJ2-7; D might be TRBD1 (6 bases). Germline CDR1 SGHVS, CDR2 FQNEAQ. Trimming left V 5 bases short and J 4 bases short, with 12 bases between. The CDR3 covers 13 residues. This CDR3 is CASSLGQQYEQYF. The CDR3 coding sequence is TGTGCCAGCAGCCTTGGACAGCAGTACGAGCAGTACTTC.

The chain combines TRBV28 with TRBJ2-4; D is unclear. Germline V gives CDR1 MDHEN, CDR2 SYDVKM. CDR3 length: 12 residues. V lost 8 bases to trimming and J lost 8 bases, with 13 bases between them. Written as DNA, the CDR3 is TGTGCCAGCCCCGAAGAGTCGCACATTCAGTACTTC. As protein: CASPEESHIQYF.

The chain employs TRBV5-4 and TRBJ2-1; 8 nucleotides align to TRBD2. V lost 0 bases and J lost 9; bases outside the gene matches: 8. The CDR3 extends over 15 amino acids. Germline CDR1 SGHNT, CDR2 YYREEE (reference sequence). The chain's CDR3 is CASSLAFGRAIEQFF. CDR3 DNA sequence: TGTGCCAGCAGCTTGGCGTTCGGGAGGGCCATTGAGCAGTTCTTC.

The genes are TRBV5-4 and TRBJ2-3; 7 positions agree with TRBD2. CDR1 and CDR2 (germline): SGHNT, YYREEE (reference sequence). The CDR3 is 15 amino acids. Trimming removed 4 bases from V and 0 bases from J; junction bases left unmatched: 5. The CDR3 bases are TGTGCCAGCAGCCTCCTAGCGGCTAGCACAGATACGCAGTATTTT. This gives the protein CASSLLAASTDTQYF.

CDR3 sequence: CASRGTTGTYEQYF. The CDR3 DNA reads TGTGCCAGCCGAGGGACAACCGGGACCTACGAGCAGTACTTC. The J gene is TRBJ2-7, the V gene TRBV6-5; the D gene is possibly TRBD1 (6 bases). CDR3 length equals 14 residues. The germline CDR1 and CDR2 sequences are MNHEY and SVGAGI. Between the trimmed V and J ends, which lost 8 bases and 2 bases, there was a span of 16 bases.

J is TRBJ1-1 and V is TRBV19; D is possibly TRBD1 (5 bases). Germline CDR1 LNHDA, CDR2 SQIVND (reference sequence). V was pared by 3 bases and J by 6 bases, with 11 bases between. This CDR3 comprises 13 residues. CDR3 sequence (DNA): TGTGCCAGTAGTATTTCGCTAGGGGCTGAAGCTTTCTTT. Amino acid sequence: CASSISLGAEAFF.

This clone was seen only a few times. This chain joins TRBV6-5 and TRBJ1-1; the D is unclear. The germline V gene has CDR1 MNHEY and CDR2 SVGAGI. The CDR3 spans 13 residues. The ends were cut back, 7 bases at V and 4 bases at J, with 13 bases in the middle. The DNA of the CDR3 is TGTGCCAGCAAATTGGGCGGGTCCACTGAAGCTTTCTTT. As protein: CASKLGGSTEAFF.

The chain's CDR3 is CASRGTVNQPQHF. The CDR3 nucleotides are TGTGCCAGCAGAGGGACAGTCAATCAGCCCCAGCATTTT. J is TRBJ1-5 and V is TRBV6-1; TRBD1 agrees at 7 bases. V dropped 6 bases and J dropped 3; count of bases not matched to a gene: 2. Germline CDR1 and CDR2: MNHNS and SASEGT. This CDR3 region has 13 residues.

Relative to its sample, this clone is medium-sized. This chain links TRBV4-3 with TRBJ2-3; 7 bases match TRBD2. The CDR3 is 16 residues long. Per the germline V gene, CDR1 is LGHNA and CDR2 is YSLEER. The V and J ends lost 0 bases and 1 base, in that order; junction bases with no gene match: 4. CDR3 bases: TGCGCCAGCAGCCAAGAGCGGGAGCACGGCACAGATACGCAGTATTTT. Protein: CASSQEREHGTDTQYF.

This chain connects TRBV27 to TRBJ2-5; weak D call: TRBD1 (7 bases). The germline V gene has CDR1 MNHEY and CDR2 SMNVEV (reference sequence). The CDR3 has 16 residues. V lost 9 bases and J lost 0, with 20 bases in between. CDR3 amino acids: CASRTGTGTYQETQYF. CDR3 in DNA: TGTGCCAGTCGGACAGGAACGGGGACTTACCAAGAGACCCAGTACTTC.

This chain joins TRBV5-8 and TRBJ2-7, with TRBD1 matching over 8 bases. After removal of 4 bases from V and 0 bases from J, the junction contained 6 bases not matched to a gene. Germline loops: CDR1 SGHTS, CDR2 YDEGEE. The CDR3 is 15 amino acids. This chain's CDR3 is CASSPTGARSYEQYF. The CDR3 DNA sequence: TGTGCCAGCAGCCCGACAGGGGCCCGCTCCTACGAGCAGTACTTC.

The chain links TRBV27 to TRBJ1-5; 7 nucleotides match TRBD1. Trimming at V came to 2 bases and at J to 2 bases, leaving 12 bases not matched to a gene. Germline V gives CDR1 MNHEY, CDR2 SMNVEV (reference sequence). This CDR3 has 18 amino acids. The CDR3 coding sequence is TGTGCCAGCAGTTTAAGTTGGAACAGGGGAAGCGGCAATCAGCCCCAGCATTTT. Protein sequence: CASSLSWNRGSGNQPQHF.

The chain recombines TRBV6-5 with TRBJ1-2; perhaps TRBD1 as D (6 bases). The V and J ends lost 6 bases and 2 bases respectively, with 10 bases between them. The CDR3 totals 13 residues. Germline V gives CDR1 MNHEY, CDR2 SVGAGI. Here the CDR3 reads CASRTTGNYGYTF. CDR3 in DNA: TGTGCCAGCAGGACTACAGGGAACTATGGCTACACCTTC.

V gene TRBV19 combines with J gene TRBJ2-1; 8 nucleotides align to TRBD1. Germline V gene lookup returns CDR1 LNHDA and CDR2 SQIVND (reference sequence). This CDR3 contains 17 residues. The V gene end was trimmed by 6 bases and the J gene end by 6 bases; junction bases not matched to a gene: 16. The CDR3 loop is CASSSPPGTGTLNEQFF. The CDR3 coding sequence is TGTGCCAGTAGCTCCCCCCCCGGGACAGGTACCCTCAATGAGCAGTTCTTC.

The rearrangement uses TRBV5-1 and TRBJ2-5; TRBD2 agrees at 11 bases. V lost 2 bases and J lost 1; bases outside the gene matches: 1. Germline assignment: CDR1 SGHRS and CDR2 YFSETQ. The CDR3 is 15 residues long. The CDR3 DNA sequence: TGCGCCAGCAGCTTTAGCGGGGGGGCCCAAGAGACCCAGTACTTC. It translates to CASSFSGGAQETQYF.

The rearrangement links TRBV5-5 to TRBJ2-7; 14 bases map to TRBD2. This CDR3 is 19 amino acids long. Germline V gives CDR1 SGHKS, CDR2 YYEKEE (reference sequence). V shed 4 bases, J shed 0 bases, and the junction held 12 bases outside the gene matches. The CDR3 nucleotides are TGTGCCAGCAGCCGTGGAAGGACTAGCGGGGGGATAAGCTCCTACGAGCAGTACTTC. This sequence encodes CASSRGRTSGGISSYEQYF.

The gene calls are TRBV29-1 and TRBJ1-2, with TRBD1 matching 7 bases. Germline CDR1 is SQVTM and CDR2 is ANQGSEA. Trimming cost V 6 bases and J 3 bases; bases outside gene matches: 10. This CDR3 is 14 amino acids long. The CDR3 spells CSVRTGLRDYGYTF. The CDR3 DNA reads TGCAGCGTCCGGACAGGTTTGAGGGACTATGGCTACACCTTC.

This clone appeared a few times. V and J are TRBV4-3 and TRBJ2-7; D perhaps matches TRBD1 (5 bases). Germline V gives CDR1 LGHNA, CDR2 YSLEER. The CDR3 sequence is 14 residues long. The V and J ends lost 1 base and 7 bases respectively, with 14 bases between them. The CDR3 spells CASSQGVASGEQYF. The CDR3 nucleotides read TGCGCCAGCAGCCAAGGGGTCGCCTCAGGGGAGCAGTACTTC.

V usage is TRBV7-9 and J usage is TRBJ1-1; D remains unclear. Germline V lookup: CDR1 SEHNR, CDR2 FQNEAQ (reference sequence). The ends were cut back, 3 bases at V and 0 bases at J, with 14 bases in the middle. CDR3 length: 16 residues. For the CDR3, the DNA is TGTGCCAGCAGCTTTGACTGGTCGAGCATGAACACTGAAGCTTTCTTT. Its protein product is CASSFDWSSMNTEAFF.